This passage covers 32 T cell receptor beta chains from one sample sequenced in a study of blood T cell repertoires in COVID-19. Assay: immunoSEQ multiplex PCR; the TCRdb copy retains only in-frame clones and omits some. Of fewer than 350,000 clones listed, roughly 90% are singletons. The sequencing sample was made of peripheral blood. The receptors originated from a woman younger than 45 with COVID-19, enrolled during active disease.

The gene calls are TRBV5-1 and TRBJ1-3; weak D call: TRBD1 (5 bases). Between the trimmed V and J ends, which lost 0 bases and 4 bases, there was a span of 14 bases. Germline CDR1 is SGHRS and CDR2 is YFSETQ. This CDR3 is built from 16 residues. The CDR3 region is CASSLALREGGNTIYF. The CDR3 DNA is TGCGCCAGCAGCTTGGCCCTCAGGGAAGGGGGAAACACCATATATTTT.

The rearrangement joins TRBV6-5 to TRBJ2-7, with D perhaps TRBD2 (5 bases). Germline CDR1 and CDR2: MNHEY and SVGAGI. Trimming removed 0 bases at V and 2 bases at J, with 11 bases between. CDR3 length: 15 residues. The CDR3 is CASSYSMGSAYEQYF. The CDR3 DNA sequence: TGTGCCAGCAGTTACTCAATGGGTAGCGCCTACGAGCAGTACTTC.

The gene calls are TRBV5-5 and TRBJ2-7; 7 positions agree with TRBD2. J gave up 6 bases and V 4 bases, and 4 bases lay outside the gene matches. This CDR3 contains 12 residues. Germline V CDR1 and CDR2: SGHKS, YYEKEE (reference sequence). CDR3 coding DNA: TGTGCCAGCAGCCTGTCGGGGGGCGAGCAGTACTTC. Its translation is CASSLSGGEQYF.

This sequence joins TRBV19 and TRBJ2-7, with 9 nucleotides matching TRBD1. The CDR3 covers 14 residues. The germline gives CDR1 LNHDA, CDR2 SQIVND (reference sequence). Trimming cost V 4 bases and J 3 bases; bases outside gene matches: 4. DNA for the CDR3: TGTGCCAGTAGTACGGGACAGGGTTACTACGAGCAGTACTTC. Amino acids: CASSTGQGYYEQYF.

The V gene is TRBV19, the J gene TRBJ1-5; 9 nucleotides line up with TRBD1. This CDR3 is built from 15 residues. The J segment lost 7 bases and the V segment lost 3 bases, leaving 7 bases of the junction unmatched. Germline-derived CDR1 and CDR2 are LNHDA and SQIVND (reference sequence). CDR3 protein: CASSIPRTGAQPQHF. CDR3 bases: TGTGCCAGTAGTATCCCCCGGACAGGGGCCCAGCCCCAGCATTTT.

In its sample, this clone was seen once. The chain recombines TRBV5-1 with TRBJ1-1, with D possibly TRBD1 on 6 matching bases. Germline V gene sequence: CDR1 SGHRS, CDR2 YFSETQ. Trimming removed 1 base from V and 5 bases from J, with 12 bases in between. This CDR3 is built from 14 residues. This CDR3 reads CASSLSRGITEAFF. The CDR3 DNA reads TGCGCCAGCAGCTTGTCCAGGGGAATAACTGAAGCTTTCTTT.

V and J are TRBV5-6 and TRBJ1-5, with 9 bases identical to TRBD1. The V gene's germline CDR1 is SGHDT and CDR2 YYEEEE. Trimming removed 5 bases from V and 4 bases from J; junction bases left unmatched: 7. The CDR3 is 15 residues long. The CDR3 DNA reads TGTGCCAGCAGTACCGGGACAGGGAGTAATCAGCCCCAGCATTTT. It yields the protein CASSTGTGSNQPQHF.

This rearrangement joins TRBV12-5 to TRBJ1-4; 7 bases agree with TRBD1. The CDR3 extends over 17 amino acids. With 5 bases clipped from V and 1 base from J, the junction kept 10 bases outside the gene matches. In germline, CDR1 is LGHNT, CDR2 FRNRAP. This CDR3 reads CASGDPGTVLTNEKLFF. CDR3 coding DNA: TGTGCTAGTGGTGACCCCGGGACAGTGTTAACTAATGAAAAACTGTTTTTT. Based on the CDR3 plus reference TRBV12-5 and TRBJ1-4, the full variable domain is DARVTQTPRHKVTEMGQEVTMRCQPILGHNTVFWYRQTMMQGLELLAYFRNRAPLDDSGMPKDRFSAEMPDATLATLKIQPSEPRDSAVYFCASGDPGTVLTNEKLFFGSGTQLSVL.

This chain links TRBV29-1 with TRBJ1-1; no clear D gene. Germline CDR1 and CDR2: SQVTM and ANQGSEA. The CDR3 runs to 12 residues. V lost 5 bases and J lost 1, with 8 bases in between. The CDR3, as DNA: TGCAGCGTTTCGGGGTCGAACACTGAAGCTTTCTTT. Translation: CSVSGSNTEAFF.

The chain links TRBV28 to TRBJ1-3; a possible D gene is TRBD1 (5 bases). V lost 3 bases, J lost 3 bases, and 9 bases lay in between. Germline CDR1 MDHEN, CDR2 SYDVKM. The CDR3 has 14 amino acids. The CDR3 region is CASSLIQGGNTIYF. The DNA for the CDR3 is TGTGCCAGCAGTTTGATCCAGGGTGGAAACACCATATATTTT.

The genes are TRBV28 and TRBJ2-1; TRBD2 agrees at 9 bases. The germline V gene has CDR1 MDHEN and CDR2 SYDVKM. V shed 0 bases and J 3 bases; nucleotides not matched to a gene: 6. The CDR3 spans 17 residues. The CDR3 here is CASSLWFSGSGYNEQFF. In DNA, the CDR3 is TGTGCCAGCAGTTTATGGTTTAGCGGGAGCGGCTACAATGAGCAGTTCTTC.

This chain joins TRBV6-1 and TRBJ2-7; TRBD1 matches at 10 bases. The germline V gene has CDR1 MNHNS and CDR2 SASEGT. V trimming: 1 base; J trimming: 4 bases; junction bases outside the gene matches: 4. This CDR3 region has 15 residues. CDR3 sequence: CASSEDWTGGYEQYF. DNA for the CDR3: TGTGCCAGCAGTGAAGATTGGACAGGGGGGTACGAGCAGTACTTC.

V usage is TRBV13 and J usage is TRBJ1-5, with TRBD1 matching 9 bases. Germline trimming cut 4 bases from V and 3 bases from J; bases unmatched to any gene: 7. Germline assignment: CDR1 PRHDT and CDR2 FYEKMQ (reference sequence). This CDR3 is built from 16 residues. For the CDR3, the DNA is TGTGCCAGCAGCTCCCGGGACAGGGTGGCCAATCAGCCCCAGCATTTT. Amino acids: CASSSRDRVANQPQHF.

This clone was recorded only once. This chain uses TRBV4-1 with TRBJ1-5, with D uncertain. The CDR3 consists of 16 residues. V lost 0 bases to trimming and J lost 0 bases, with 9 bases between them. Germline V CDR1 and CDR2: MGHRA, YSYEKL. The CDR3 nucleotides are TGCGCCAGCAGCCAAGACCCCGGGTATAGCAATCAGCCCCAGCATTTT. Translation gives CASSQDPGYSNQPQHF.

V and J are TRBV7-3 and TRBJ2-1; weak D call: TRBD1 (5 bases). Trimming removed 6 bases from V and 7 bases from J, with 13 bases in between. Germline V lookup: CDR1 SGHTA, CDR2 FQGTGA. CDR3 length: 13 amino acids. CDR3 sequence (DNA): TGTGCCAGCAGTCACCTACCAGGGAATGAGCAGTTCTTC. This encodes CASSHLPGNEQFF.

The chain combines TRBV24-1 with TRBJ2-3; D may be TRBD1 (6 bases). CDR1 and CDR2 (germline): KGHDR, SFDVKD. The CDR3 is 14 amino acids. V shed 2 bases and J shed 4 bases, with 9 bases lying between them. The chain's CDR3 is CATSDSSGADTQYF. The CDR3 DNA reads as TGTGCCACCAGTGATTCCTCAGGGGCAGATACGCAGTATTTT.

This rearrangement joins TRBV28 to TRBJ2-7, with 11 bases matching TRBD2. V lost 2 bases, J lost 3 bases, and 3 bases stayed unmatched. Germline V CDR1 and CDR2: MDHEN, SYDVKM. CDR3 size: 15 residues. CDR3 sequence: CASSLAGTSGYEQYF. DNA for the CDR3: TGTGCCAGCAGTTTAGCCGGGACTAGCGGCTACGAGCAGTACTTC.

The chain uses TRBV20-1 and TRBJ2-1, with 7 bases matching TRBD1. Germline V gene data show CDR1 as DFQATT and CDR2 as SNEGSKA (reference sequence). CDR3 length: 11 amino acids. The J segment lost 7 bases and the V segment lost 8 bases, leaving 5 bases of the junction unmatched. CDR3 residues: CSKGATNEQFF. CDR3 DNA: TGCAGTAAGGGGGCGACTAATGAGCAGTTCTTC.

The chain uses TRBV13 and TRBJ1-3, with D perhaps matching TRBD1 (5 bases). Germline V CDR1 and CDR2: PRHDT, FYEKMQ (reference sequence). The V and J ends lost 2 bases and 3 bases respectively, with 5 bases between them. The CDR3 is 13 residues long. The CDR3 sequence is CASSLQGGNTIYF. The CDR3 region has the DNA TGTGCCAGCAGCTTACAGGGTGGAAACACCATATATTTT.

This sequence joins TRBV4-3 and TRBJ1-6, with D perhaps TRBD1 (6 bases). In germline, CDR1 is LGHNA, CDR2 YSLEER. The CDR3 has 16 amino acids. With 0 bases removed from V and 4 bases from J, the gap between germline ends came to 10 bases. CDR3 loop: CASSQDEDSYNSPLHF. The CDR3 nucleotides read TGCGCCAGCAGCCAAGACGAGGACAGTTATAATTCACCCCTCCACTTT.

This chain links TRBV24-1 with TRBJ2-5; weak D call: TRBD2 (5 bases). Trimming pared 4 bases from V and 1 base from J, leaving 15 bases between. Germline values: CDR1 KGHDR, CDR2 SFDVKD. The length of the CDR3 is 16 residues. The CDR3 here is CATSDYRTGPQETQYF. In DNA, the CDR3 is TGTGCCACCAGTGACTATCGGACTGGACCCCAAGAGACCCAGTACTTC.

This chain joins TRBV13 and TRBJ2-4, with 9 bases that match TRBD1. The V and J ends lost 5 bases and 11 bases, in that order; junction bases with no gene match: 4. The CDR3 covers 12 residues. The germline gives CDR1 PRHDT, CDR2 FYEKMQ (reference sequence). CDR3 nucleotides: TGTGCCAGCAGCCTGAGACAGGGGGTTCAGTACTTC. It yields the protein CASSLRQGVQYF.

The chain employs TRBV28 and TRBJ2-7, with a weak D call TRBD2 (5 bases). The CDR3 has 15 residues. The V gene's germline CDR1 is MDHEN and CDR2 SYDVKM. V was pared by 3 bases and J by 6 bases, with 18 bases between. The CDR3 is CASSLPDFSPREQYF. CDR3 DNA: TGTGCCAGCAGTTTGCCGGACTTCTCCCCGCGCGAGCAGTACTTC.

Details on this clone: One junction end disagrees with the germline gene, perhaps due to a read error. The CDR3 spells CAGSLTHNEQYF. The CDR3, as DNA: TGTGCCGGCAGTTTGACTCATAACGAGCAGTACTTC. The J gene is TRBJ2-7, the V gene TRBV28; D is unclear. CDR3 size: 12 residues. The germline gives CDR1 MDHEN, CDR2 SYDVKM.

The chain is built from TRBV29-1 and TRBJ2-3; tentative D call: TRBD2 (7 bases). Germline loops: CDR1 SQVTM, CDR2 ANQGSEA. The CDR3 runs 12 residues. V lost 8 bases to trimming and J lost 2 bases, with 11 bases between them. The CDR3 sequence is CSWAGATDTQYF. In DNA form, the CDR3 reads TGCAGCTGGGCGGGGGCCACAGATACGCAGTATTTT.

The chain is built from TRBV5-5 and TRBJ1-5; 7 bases map to TRBD1. J was trimmed by 7 bases and V by 4 bases; bases with no gene match: 11. In germline, CDR1 is SGHKS, CDR2 YYEKEE (reference sequence). This CDR3 comprises 15 residues. CDR3 coding DNA: TGTGCCAGCAGCGACATAACAGGGGTGGGACAGCCCCAGCATTTT. As protein: CASSDITGVGQPQHF.

The chain combines TRBV7-9 with TRBJ2-3, with 8 bases lining up with TRBD2. Trimming at V came to 3 bases and at J to 1 base, leaving 6 bases not matched to a gene. In germline, CDR1 is SEHNR, CDR2 FQNEAQ (reference sequence). The CDR3 has 16 amino acids. In DNA form, the CDR3 reads TGTGCCAGCAGCTTGCCCGGACTAGCCGGCACAGATACGCAGTATTTT. Protein: CASSLPGLAGTDTQYF. The full variable domain, in which reference TRBV7-9 and TRBJ2-3 provide the parts outside the CDR3, is DTGVSQNPRHKITKRGQNVTFRCDPISEHNRLYWYRQTLGQGPEFLTYFQNEAQLEKSRLLSDRFSAERPKGSFSTLEIQRTEQGDSAMYLCASSLPGLAGTDTQYFGPGTRLTVL.

The V gene is TRBV6-6, the J gene TRBJ1-6, with TRBD1 matching 12 bases. In germline, CDR1 is MNHNY, CDR2 SVGAGI (reference sequence). Trimming took 2 bases from V and 9 from J; bases not matched to a gene: 2. The CDR3 extends over 15 amino acids. CDR3 protein: CASSYQGQGASPLHF. CDR3 in DNA: TGTGCCAGCAGTTACCAGGGACAGGGGGCTTCACCCCTCCACTTT.

CDR3 DNA sequence: TGTGCCAGCAGCCAAGATCTACAGGGGCTTTGGGCTTTCTTT. Amino acids: CASSQDLQGLWAFF. The chain uses TRBV4-2 and TRBJ1-1; 7 nucleotides agree with TRBD1. V lost 0 bases to trimming and J lost 11 bases; unmatched junction nucleotides: 9. The CDR3 covers 14 residues. Germline V gene data show CDR1 as LGHNA and CDR2 as YNFKEQ.

The CDR3 loop reads CASSLGSGGTNEKLFF. The CDR3, as DNA: TGTGCCAGCAGCTTAGGCTCAGGGGGAACTAATGAAAAACTGTTTTTT. The chain joins TRBV7-2 to TRBJ1-4, with 7 nucleotides matching TRBD1. J was trimmed by 1 base and V by 1 base; bases with no gene match: 3. The germline V gene has CDR1 SGHTA and CDR2 FQGNSA. This CDR3 comprises 16 residues. The variable domain in full, completed from reference TRBV7-2 and TRBJ1-4, reads GAGVSQSPSNKVTEKGKDVELRCDPISGHTALYWYRQSLGQGLEFLIYFQGNSAPDKSGLPSDRFSAERTGGSVSTLTIQRTQQEDSAVYLCASSLGSGGTNEKLFFGSGTQLSVL.

CDR3 amino acids: CATRTGGSSYEQYF. CDR3 nucleotide sequence: TGTGCCACCAGGACAGGGGGTAGCTCCTACGAGCAGTACTTC. The rearrangement links TRBV19 to TRBJ2-7; TRBD1 agrees at 10 bases. CDR1 LNHDA and CDR2 SQIVND come from the germline V gene (reference sequence). The CDR3 has 14 residues. V was pared by 10 bases and J by 0 bases, with 6 bases of the junction left unmatched.

The rearrangement joins TRBV5-1 to TRBJ2-5; 9 bases line up with TRBD2. This CDR3 is 16 amino acids long. The V segment lost 0 bases and the J segment 2 bases; nucleotides outside the gene matches: 5. Per germline, CDR1 SGHRS and CDR2 YFSETQ. CDR3 nucleotide sequence: TGCGCCAGCAGCTTGGGGTCTAGCGGGACGCAAGAGACCCAGTACTTC. Its protein product is CASSLGSSGTQETQYF.